One and the same sample provided the 3 T cell receptor beta chains below, sequenced in a study of T cell responses to AZD1222 COVID-19 vaccine. This table comes from immunoSEQ multiplex PCR, and its TCRdb copy is limited to in-frame clones, with some not included. Of some 150,000 clones listed, around 90% were seen once; the top ten hold roughly 5%. Source: peripheral blood, taken on day 0 of AZD1222 vaccination. The receptors here all came from an adult in good health.

This chain joins TRBV7-9 and TRBJ2-3; TRBD2 agrees at 9 bases. Germline V lookup: CDR1 SEHNR, CDR2 FQNEAQ (reference sequence). V dropped 4 bases and J dropped 4; count of bases not matched to a gene: 3. The CDR3 runs to 14 residues. As DNA, the CDR3 is TGTGCCAGCAGCTCCGGACTAGCGCCAGATACGCAGTATTTT. Residues: CASSSGLAPDTQYF. Full variable domain (remainder filled in from reference TRBV7-9 and TRBJ2-3): DTGVSQNPRHKITKRGQNVTFRCDPISEHNRLYWYRQTLGQGPEFLTYFQNEAQLEKSRLLSDRFSAERPKGSFSTLEIQRTEQGDSAMYLCASSSGLAPDTQYFGPGTRLTVL.

The chain is built from TRBV6-1 and TRBJ2-3, with TRBD2 as a possible D gene (6 bases). The length of the CDR3 is 17 residues. Trimming left V 3 bases short and J 6 bases short, with 22 bases between. Germline V gene sequence: CDR1 MNHNS, CDR2 SASEGT. The CDR3 bases are TGTGCCAGCAGTGAGTCACGGGACTCTCTACGCCCGGATACGCAGTATTTT. Protein product: CASSESRDSLRPDTQYF.

The chain employs TRBV7-9 and TRBJ1-1; TRBD1 matches at 7 bases. The germline V gene has CDR1 SEHNR and CDR2 FQNEAQ (reference sequence). V shed 5 bases, J shed 3 bases, and the junction held 6 bases outside the gene matches. The CDR3 loop spans 14 amino acids. CDR3 nucleotides: TGTGCCAGCAGCCAGGGGGGAAGTTACACTGAAGCTTTCTTT. Residues: CASSQGGSYTEAFF.